This T cell receptor beta chain comes out of a study of technical replicates of blood from several donors. The CDR3 is made up of 16 amino acids. V was shortened by 0 bases and J by 5 bases, with 16 bases between the two germline ends. Germline V gives CDR1 MGHRA, CDR2 YSYEKL. Sequenced by immunoSEQ multiplex PCR; TCRdb stores in-frame clones only, minus some. This table has around 15,000 clones, about nine tenths appearing once. The sequenced material came from PBMCs. The receptor comes from a human donor in good health. V is TRBV4-1 and J is TRBJ1-1, with TRBD1 as a possible D gene (6 bases). The CDR3 protein is CASSQDEGVWGTEAFF. Here the CDR3 DNA reads TGCGCCAGCAGCCAAGATGAGGGGGTTTGGGGGACTGAAGCTTTCTTT.